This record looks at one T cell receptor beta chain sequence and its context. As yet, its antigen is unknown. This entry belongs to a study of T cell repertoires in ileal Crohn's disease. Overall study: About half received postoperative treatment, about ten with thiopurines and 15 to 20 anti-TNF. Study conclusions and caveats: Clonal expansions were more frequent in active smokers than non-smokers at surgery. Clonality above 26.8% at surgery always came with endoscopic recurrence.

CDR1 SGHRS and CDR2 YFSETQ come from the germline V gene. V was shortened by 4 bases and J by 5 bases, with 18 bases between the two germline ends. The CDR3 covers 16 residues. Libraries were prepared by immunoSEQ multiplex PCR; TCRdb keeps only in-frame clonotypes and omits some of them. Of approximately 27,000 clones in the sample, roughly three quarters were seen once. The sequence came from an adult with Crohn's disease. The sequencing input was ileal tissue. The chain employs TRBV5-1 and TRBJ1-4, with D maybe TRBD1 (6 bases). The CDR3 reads CASSATPGALNEKLFF. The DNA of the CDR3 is TGCGCCAGCAGCGCGACCCCAGGGGCTTTAAATGAAAAACTGTTTTTT.